This section outlines one T cell receptor beta chain sequence together with its context. Its antigen remains unidentified. These data originate in a study of graft-versus-host responses after intestinal transplantation. TCRdb's copy holds only in-frame clones and misses some; the assay was immunoSEQ multiplex PCR. The table includes 62,000 or so clones, 90% detected once. The germline gives CDR1 MNHEY, CDR2 SMNVEV (reference sequence). The ends lost 5 bases at V and 5 bases at J; junction bases unmatched: 10. The CDR3 runs to 15 residues. This receptor was obtained from a human donor who was the organ donor for an intestinal transplant. The chain couples TRBV27 to TRBJ2-7, with TRBD1 identical over 9 bases. The starting material was unstimulated CD8+ T cells sorted from spleen or lymph node cells, obtained before transplant. CDR3 bases: TGTGCCAGCAGTAGTCCGGACAGGGGTGCCGACGAGCAGTACTTC. This translates into CASSSPDRGADEQYF.